Shown below are 30 T cell receptor beta chains from a single sample sequenced in a study of blood T cell repertoires in COVID-19. The assay was immunoSEQ multiplex PCR, and TCRdb's table has in-frame clones only and misses some. This sample yields about 180,000 clones, of which over 80% are seen a single time; less than 10% belongs to the top ten. The source material was peripheral blood. All receptors derive from a woman aged 70-85 years with COVID-19, enrolled during active disease.

The chain uses TRBV4-3 and TRBJ2-2; TRBD2 agrees at 10 bases. The CDR3 is made up of 19 amino acids. Germline trimming cut 1 base from V and 2 bases from J; bases unmatched to any gene: 10. Germline V CDR1 and CDR2: LGHNA, YSLEER. The CDR3 nucleotides read TGCGCCAGCAGCCAAGGGCAGTCGGCTAGCGGGAGAAACACCGGGGAGCTGTTTTTT. It encodes CASSQGQSASGRNTGELFF.

This chain uses TRBV12-5 with TRBJ2-1; unclear D gene. The germline V gene encodes CDR1 LGHNT and CDR2 FRNRAP. The CDR3 is 16 residues long. V dropped 6 bases and J dropped 0 bases, with 15 bases sitting between them. CDR3: CASGTSSSSSYNEQFF. CDR3 DNA sequence: TGTGCTAGTGGCACCTCGAGTAGTAGCTCCTACAATGAGCAGTTCTTC.

The CDR3 region is CASSLGGETTEAFF. CDR3 coding DNA: TGTGCCAGCAGCTTAGGCGGGGAAACAACTGAAGCTTTCTTT. V usage is TRBV11-2 and J usage is TRBJ1-1; D is undetermined. The CDR3 spans 14 residues. Trimming removed 1 base at V and 5 bases at J, with 11 bases between. CDR1 is SGHAT and CDR2 is FQNNGV in the germline V gene.

The J gene is TRBJ2-5, the V gene TRBV20-1; tentatively, D is TRBD2 (8 bases). V was cut by 3 bases and J by 9 bases, with 14 bases left in between. This CDR3 contains 12 residues. CDR1 and CDR2 (germline): DFQATT, SNEGSKA (reference sequence). The CDR3 loop reads CSASREGAAQYF. The CDR3 DNA follows: TGCAGTGCTAGTCGGGAGGGGGCGGCCCAGTACTTC.

A word on this clone: Other DNA sequences within the sample encode an identical CDR3. The rearrangement joins TRBV5-4 to TRBJ1-1; tentative D call: TRBD1 (5 bases). The CDR3 has 13 amino acids. Trimming took 1 base from V and 1 from J, leaving 5 bases between them. The germline V gene has CDR1 SGHNT and CDR2 YYREEE (reference sequence). The CDR3 spells CASSLRGNTEAFF. For the CDR3, the DNA is TGTGCCAGCAGCTTGAGGGGGAACACTGAAGCTTTCTTT.

The V gene is TRBV28, the J gene TRBJ2-4; D perhaps matches TRBD2 (5 bases). The germline V gene encodes CDR1 MDHEN and CDR2 SYDVKM. V was pared by 5 bases and J by 1 base, with 18 bases between. The CDR3 covers 17 residues. The CDR3 loop is CASSNTGAGVAKNIQYF. As DNA, the CDR3 is TGTGCCAGCAGTAATACCGGAGCCGGGGTGGCCAAAAACATTCAGTACTTC.

This clone appeared a single time. The chain combines TRBV9 with TRBJ1-1, with unresolved D. The CDR3 runs to 14 residues. V gave up 0 bases and J gave up 3 bases, with 9 bases separating them. The germline V gene encodes CDR1 SGDLS and CDR2 YYNGEE. Written as DNA, the CDR3 is TGTGCCAGCAGCGTAGGCGTGCGTGACACTGAAGCTTTCTTT. This encodes CASSVGVRDTEAFF.

The gene calls are TRBV5-1 and TRBJ2-2, with 10 nucleotides matching TRBD2. J was trimmed by 3 bases and V by 0 bases; bases with no gene match: 5. This CDR3 spans 17 amino acids. From germline, CDR1 is SGHRS and CDR2 YFSETQ. The CDR3 protein is CASSLVASGSHTGELFF. CDR3 nucleotide sequence: TGCGCCAGCAGCTTGGTTGCTAGCGGGAGCCACACCGGGGAGCTGTTTTTT.

This clone appeared once. The chain recombines TRBV27 with TRBJ2-5; a possible D gene is TRBD1 (6 bases). From germline, CDR1 is MNHEY and CDR2 SMNVEV (reference sequence). Trimming shortened V by 5 bases and J by 3 bases, and 19 bases separated the two germline ends. The CDR3 length is 16 residues. The CDR3 DNA sequence: TGTGCCAGCAGTCCGGCCTCACAGGGCCGAAAAGAGACCCAGTACTTC. Amino acids: CASSPASQGRKETQYF.

V and J are TRBV10-1 and TRBJ2-1; 8 bases line up with TRBD2. The V and J ends lost 0 bases and 11 bases, in that order; junction bases with no gene match: 3. The CDR3 sequence is 13 residues long. CDR1 is WNHNN, CDR2 SYGVQD, per germline (reference sequence). The CDR3 spells CASSESGRDQQFF. The CDR3 nucleotides are TGCGCCAGCAGTGAGTCCGGGAGGGACCAGCAGTTCTTC.

This chain joins TRBV18 and TRBJ2-6; D not resolved. V was clipped by 1 base and J by 0 bases, with 10 bases between them. From germline, CDR1 is KGHSH and CDR2 LQKENI. This CDR3 has 17 residues. The CDR3 reads CASSPQAMYSGANVLTF. The CDR3 bases are TGTGCCAGCTCACCACAAGCGATGTACTCTGGGGCCAACGTCCTGACTTTC.

The gene calls are TRBV24-1 and TRBJ2-1; 13 bases are a match to TRBD2. The germline V gene has CDR1 KGHDR and CDR2 SFDVKD. The CDR3 runs 15 residues. With 10 bases clipped from V and 6 bases from J, the junction kept 8 bases outside the gene matches. This chain's CDR3 is CATSTSGRKGNEQFF. The CDR3 coding sequence is TGTGCCACTTCGACTAGCGGGAGGAAAGGCAATGAGCAGTTCTTC.

This clone was counted a single time. The rearrangement uses TRBV28 and TRBJ1-1; 9 nucleotides match TRBD1. The V segment lost 4 bases and the J segment 5 bases; nucleotides outside the gene matches: 8. The CDR3 contains 15 residues. Germline values: CDR1 MDHEN, CDR2 SYDVKM. The CDR3 DNA follows: TGTGCCAGCAGTTCACAGGGGGCTCTTTCAACTGAAGCTTTCTTT. It is translated as CASSSQGALSTEAFF. Variable domain in full (rest from reference TRBV28 and TRBJ1-1): DVKVTQSSRYLVKRTGEKVFLECVQDMDHENMFWYRQDPGLGLRLIYFSYDVKMKEKGDIPEGYSVSREKKERFSLILESASTNQTSMYLCASSSQGALSTEAFFGQGTRLTVV.

In this sample, this clone is medium-sized. This specimen includes other DNA sequences encoding the same CDR3. The chain uses TRBV7-9 and TRBJ2-7, with D hard to call. The CDR3 extends over 13 amino acids. The V end lost 1 base, the J end lost 4 bases, and 8 bases lay between the germline ends. Germline V gene data show CDR1 as SEHNR and CDR2 as FQNEAQ (reference sequence). CDR3 in DNA: TGTGCCAGCAGCTTAGACCGAGTTTACGAGCAGTACTTC. Translated, it gives CASSLDRVYEQYF. The entire variable domain, with the rest obtained from reference TRBV7-9 and TRBJ2-7, is as follows: DTGVSQNPRHKITKRGQNVTFRCDPISEHNRLYWYRQTLGQGPEFLTYFQNEAQLEKSRLLSDRFSAERPKGSFSTLEIQRTEQGDSAMYLCASSLDRVYEQYFGPGTRLTVT.

The V and J genes are TRBV5-1 and TRBJ2-5; TRBD1 matches at 8 bases. Germline V CDR1 and CDR2: SGHRS, YFSETQ. The CDR3 runs 16 residues. The V segment lost 2 bases and the J segment 5 bases; nucleotides outside the gene matches: 11. In DNA form, the CDR3 reads TGCGCCAGCAGCTTAGGGACAGGAGGGGGACGGGAGACCCAGTACTTC. It specifies CASSLGTGGGRETQYF.

Remarks on this clone: The sample contains more than one DNA sequence encoding this CDR3. The chain combines TRBV7-2 with TRBJ1-1, with 7 bases that match TRBD1. The CDR3 has 15 residues. The V gene end was trimmed by 5 bases and the J gene end by 1 base; junction bases not matched to a gene: 7. CDR1 and CDR2 (germline): SGHTA, FQGNSA. The CDR3 bases are TGTGCCAGCAGCCCTAGACAGGGAGGGAACACTGAAGCTTTCTTT. Encoded protein: CASSPRQGGNTEAFF.

This chain uses TRBV30 with TRBJ1-1; a weak D match, TRBD1 (6 bases). The CDR3 is 13 amino acids. Trimming removed 3 bases at V and 2 bases at J, with 10 bases between. Germline values: CDR1 GTSNPN, CDR2 SVGIG (reference sequence). The chain's CDR3 is CAWRLGGNTEAFF. CDR3 in DNA: TGTGCCTGGAGGCTAGGGGGAAACACTGAAGCTTTCTTT.

This chain links TRBV28 with TRBJ1-4; TRBD1 agrees at 9 bases. The V gene's germline CDR1 is MDHEN and CDR2 SYDVKM. V shed 4 bases, J shed 12 bases, and the junction held 12 bases outside the gene matches. This CDR3 is built from 15 residues. CDR3 bases: TGTGCCAGCAGTTCCTGGGGACAGGGCCCAATCGAACTGTTTTTT. Protein sequence: CASSSWGQGPIELFF.

The chain is built from TRBV14 and TRBJ2-1; a weak D match, TRBD2 (6 bases). CDR1 and CDR2 from the germline V gene are SGHDN and FVKESK. Trimming stripped 3 bases from V and 5 bases from J, with 20 bases between. This CDR3 region has 17 residues. The CDR3 DNA reads as TGTGCCAGCAGCCACCGTCGGGGGTCCAATCATCACAATGAGCAGTTCTTC. It yields the protein CASSHRRGSNHHNEQFF.

The J gene is TRBJ2-3, the V gene TRBV5-1; D gene uncertain. Germline lookup yields CDR1 SGHRS and CDR2 YFSETQ. The ends were cut back, 7 bases at V and 5 bases at J, with 14 bases in the middle. The CDR3 is 13 amino acids. The CDR3 nucleotides are TGCGCCAGCGAAGCTAGACTGGGAGATACGCAGTATTTT. Its translation is CASEARLGDTQYF. The full variable domain, in which reference TRBV5-1 and TRBJ2-3 provide the parts outside the CDR3, is KAGVTQTPRYLIKTRGQQVTLSCSPISGHRSVSWYQQTPGQGLQFLFEYFSETQRNKGNFPGRFSGRQFSNSRSEMNVSTLELGDSALYLCASEARLGDTQYFGPGTRLTVL.

This sequence joins TRBV7-2 and TRBJ2-7, with D perhaps TRBD2 (5 bases). V was clipped by 2 bases and J by 3 bases, with 14 bases between them. The CDR3 spans 15 residues. Per germline, CDR1 SGHTA and CDR2 FQGNSA. The CDR3 DNA follows: TGTGCCAGCAGCTTATTAGGCCTAGCCGTCTACGAGCAGTACTTC. Encoded protein: CASSLLGLAVYEQYF.

This clone was counted once. The genes are TRBV6-2 or TRBV6-3 and TRBJ1-1; 8 positions agree with TRBD1. The CDR3 is 15 amino acids. CDR1 is MNHEY, CDR2 SVGEGT, per germline. V shed 2 bases, J shed 5 bases, and the junction held 7 bases outside the gene matches. The CDR3 region is CASSYPSGGRTEAFF. In DNA, the CDR3 is TGTGCCAGCAGTTACCCCTCAGGGGGCCGGACTGAAGCTTTCTTT.

V gene TRBV6-2 or TRBV6-3 combines with J gene TRBJ2-2, with D maybe TRBD2 (6 bases). CDR3 size: 14 residues. CDR1 MNHEY and CDR2 SVGEGT come from the germline V gene. Deletions cut 4 bases from V and 3 bases from J, with 9 bases between. This CDR3 reads CASSFRRDTGELFF. The CDR3 DNA sequence: TGTGCCAGCAGTTTTAGGAGGGACACCGGGGAGCTGTTTTTT.

In this sample, this clone turned up a few times. The chain is built from TRBV28 and TRBJ1-6; 7 nucleotides align to TRBD1. CDR1 MDHEN and CDR2 SYDVKM come from the germline V gene. V gave up 2 bases and J gave up 1 base; unmatched junction bases: 8. This CDR3 has 18 amino acids. CDR3 sequence reads: CASSLIAGGQSYNSPLHF. In nucleotides, the CDR3 is TGTGCCAGCAGTTTAATAGCAGGGGGACAATCCTATAATTCACCCCTCCACTTT.

This clone was picked up one time. The rearrangement uses TRBV11-2 and TRBJ1-2, with a weak D call TRBD1 (5 bases). The CDR3 length is 13 residues. V dropped 1 base and J dropped 6 bases, with 9 bases sitting between them. CDR1 and CDR2 (germline): SGHAT, FQNNGV. Written as DNA, the CDR3 is TGTGCCAGCAGCTTAGGCAGGGCTCATGGCTACACCTTC. This codes for CASSLGRAHGYTF.

The V gene is TRBV5-1, the J gene TRBJ2-7; D is perhaps TRBD1 (5 bases). CDR3 length: 15 amino acids. V gave up 4 bases and J gave up 2 bases, with 16 bases separating them. Germline V gene lookup returns CDR1 SGHRS and CDR2 YFSETQ. CDR3 sequence (DNA): TGCGCCAGCAGCCCCCGCGCAGGGTGGACCTACGAGCAGTACTTC. This encodes CASSPRAGWTYEQYF.

This clone came up once. The chain links TRBV19 to TRBJ1-5; 7 bases map to TRBD1. The germline V gene encodes CDR1 LNHDA and CDR2 SQIVND (reference sequence). V shed 9 bases, J shed 1 base, and the junction held 12 bases outside the gene matches. The CDR3 spans 16 residues. CDR3 residues: CASASRDRGSNQPQHF. The CDR3 bases are TGTGCCAGCGCCTCCCGGGACAGAGGGAGCAATCAGCCCCAGCATTTT. The full variable domain, rest sourced from reference TRBV19 and TRBJ1-5, is DGGITQSPKYLFRKEGQNVTLSCEQNLNHDAMYWYRQDPGQGLRLIYYSQIVNDFQKGDIAEGYSVSREKKESFPLTVTSAQKNPTAFYLCASASRDRGSNQPQHFGDGTRLSIL.

This chain connects TRBV27 to TRBJ2-1, with TRBD2 matching over 11 bases. Germline V gene data show CDR1 as MNHEY and CDR2 as SMNVEV (reference sequence). J gave up 8 bases and V 7 bases, and 10 bases lay outside the gene matches. CDR3 length equals 15 residues. Here the CDR3 reads CASTPLAGASHEQFF. The CDR3 DNA reads as TGTGCCAGCACCCCACTAGCGGGAGCTTCCCATGAGCAGTTCTTC.

The V and J genes are TRBV28 and TRBJ1-4; TRBD1 matches 11 bases. Trimming at V came to 6 bases and at J to 8 bases, leaving 8 bases not matched to a gene. The CDR3 covers 15 residues. In germline, CDR1 is MDHEN, CDR2 SYDVKM. In DNA, the CDR3 is TGTGCCAGCAGCTCTCCGGGACAGGGGGGCGAAAAACTGTTTTTT. It is translated as CASSSPGQGGEKLFF.

The chain carries TRBV19 and TRBJ2-1, with D possibly matching TRBD1 (6 bases). Germline V CDR1 and CDR2: LNHDA, SQIVND (reference sequence). The CDR3 has 16 amino acids. Trimming stripped 6 bases from V and 8 bases from J, with 23 bases between. CDR3: CASSSREGGRHYEQFF. The CDR3 nucleotides read TGTGCCAGTAGCAGCAGGGAAGGGGGACGGCATTATGAGCAGTTCTTC. Filled out from reference TRBV19 and TRBJ2-1, the complete variable domain reads DGGITQSPKYLFRKEGQNVTLSCEQNLNHDAMYWYRQDPGQGLRLIYYSQIVNDFQKGDIAEGYSVSREKKESFPLTVTSAQKNPTAFYLCASSSREGGRHYEQFFGPGTRLTVL.